This T cell receptor beta chain comes out of a study of T cell repertoires in cytomegalovirus infection (dated by TCRdb to the late 2010s). About the study as a whole: Because public TCR beta signatures pointed to carriage of CMV infection together with the matching HLA type, the HLA type of each donor mattered for the analysis.

CDR1 and CDR2 are drawn from the germline V gene (reference sequence): MNHEY, SMNVEV. The junction shows trimming of 6 bases on V and 10 bases on J, plus 19 bases between the germline ends. Taken from cysteine to phenylalanine, the CDR3 has 15 residues. Only the CDR3 DNA stays, 45 bases, in frame from base 1. Study-wide findings and limitations: In both this cohort and an independent roughly 400-donor cohort, the cumulative frequency of public TCR beta family members distinguished carriers of CMV infection plus the relevant HLA type. The ex vivo response was dominated by HLA-C-restricted CMV-specific TCR beta clonotypes, and the single most frequent clonotype in two of eight donors was supplied by these HLA-C-restricted clonotypes.

Worth noting for this clonotype: The antigen it binds to is not known. A much larger clonotype is one base distant, so this may be a read error.

Sequencing took place on an Illumina HiSeq 1500. TCRdb trimmed public reads at Q25 via fastp, called clones via MiXCR and kept in-frame beta chains. Under each unique CDR3 protein, matching rows form one entry showing the most common genes and DNA. Here the sample has roughly 500,000 distinct CDR3 sequences; 16% occur a single time. The ten largest clones capture 24% of the sample. Rearrangement joined TRBV27 to TRBJ1-6; perhaps TRBD1 is the D gene, with 5 bases matching. This clonotype originated in a human donor in good health (CMV status not recorded). Some clones in this sample may be carry-over from other donors' samples. The sample taken for sequencing was CD8+ T cells from PBMCs. The CDR3 sequence is CASSNQGVLESPLHF. In nucleotides, the sequence is TGTGCCAGCAGCAACCAGGGTGTTCTTGAGTCACCCCTCCACTTT.